The T cell receptor beta chain described here comes from a study of T cell responses to AZD1222 COVID-19 vaccine. Broader study findings: Baseline seropositivity occurred in only six AZD1222 recipients. Reportedly, nearly half the spike-specific TCRs target unmutated variant regions.

In its sample, this clone was seen once. Its specificity is unknown. Assay used: immunoSEQ multiplex PCR; TCRdb lists only in-frame clones, some missing. The data contain 100,000 to 150,000 clones, roughly 91% of them singletons. Germline CDR1 reads LGHNA; CDR2 reads YSLEER. This CDR3 region has 17 residues. The germline V and J ends were trimmed by 0 bases and 0 bases, with 11 bases remaining between them. The clonotype originates from an adult in good health. The chain recombines TRBV4-3 with TRBJ2-2; D is ambiguous. The sequencing used peripheral blood, collected on day 0 of MenACWY control vaccination. CDR3 in DNA: TGCGCCAGCAGCCAAGAAGGGCCGGAACCGAACACCGGGGAGCTGTTTTTT. The encoded protein is CASSQEGPEPNTGELFF.